What follows are 19 T cell receptor beta chains derived from one specimen sequenced in a study of early T cells in non-severe SARS-CoV-2 infection. TCRdb reanalysed the 5' RACE reads using MiXCR and keeps one entry per CDR3 protein. The table has roughly 57,000 distinct CDR3 sequences, around 13% seen once; the top ten hold about 10%. The sample consisted of whole blood, taken at baseline. These receptors were taken from an adult who was a healthcare worker with PCR-confirmed SARS-CoV-2 infection or an uninfected control (not recorded which).

V usage is TRBV20-1 and J usage is TRBJ2-5, with no clear D. Looked up from germline, CDR1 is DFQATT and CDR2 is SNEGSKA (reference sequence). The CDR3 covers 13 residues. With 3 bases removed from V and 5 bases from J, the gap between germline ends came to 13 bases. This chain's CDR3 is CSASIRFGETQYF. In DNA, the CDR3 is TGCAGTGCTAGCATACGGTTTGGGGAGACCCAGTACTTC.

By sample share, this clonotype is medium-sized. CDR3 sequence: CASSSRTGGGYTF. The CDR3, as DNA: TGTGCCAGCAGCTCTAGGACAGGTGGGGGCTACACCTTC. The chain combines TRBV13 with TRBJ1-2; 7 bases map to TRBD1. V was clipped by 4 bases and J by 8 bases; unmatched bases: 7. There are 13 residues in the CDR3. Per germline, CDR1 PRHDT and CDR2 FYEKMQ (reference sequence).

V usage is TRBV28 and J usage is TRBJ2-6; D remains unclear. Germline V gene lookup returns CDR1 MDHEN and CDR2 SYDVKM. CDR3 length: 10 residues. The CDR3: CVVGANVLTF. CDR3 in DNA: TGTGTCGTTGGGGCCAACGTCCTGACTTTC.

The CDR3 sequence is CASSQGTGYTF. The DNA for the CDR3 is TGCGCCAGCAGCCAGGGGACTGGCTACACCTTC. The chain joins TRBV10-2 to TRBJ1-2; a possible D gene is TRBD1 (6 bases). CDR1 WSHSY and CDR2 SAAADI come from the germline V gene. V lost 6 bases, J lost 7 bases, and 9 bases lay in between. The CDR3 has 11 amino acids.

This clonotype was counted only a few times. This chain connects TRBV28 to TRBJ1-1, with 10 bases matching TRBD1. The V and J ends lost 7 bases and 3 bases, in that order; junction bases with no gene match: 8. The germline V gene encodes CDR1 MDHEN and CDR2 SYDVKM. The CDR3 is 15 amino acids. The CDR3 DNA is TGTGCCAGCACGACGTGGGGGACAGGGGACACTGAAGCTTTCTTT. Protein product: CASTTWGTGDTEAFF.

A few counts support this clonotype. The gene calls are TRBV18 and TRBJ2-1; D uncertain. CDR3 length equals 16 residues. V dropped 2 bases and J dropped 2 bases, with 13 bases sitting between them. The germline CDR1 and CDR2 sequences are KGHSH and LQKENI. The CDR3 DNA reads as TGTGCCAGCTCACCAACCCCGATAGACCCCTACAATGAGCAGTTCTTC. Translated: CASSPTPIDPYNEQFF.

The rearrangement joins TRBV28 to TRBJ2-5; 8 bases map to TRBD1. There are 14 residues in the CDR3. Germline CDR1 MDHEN, CDR2 SYDVKM. V shed 5 bases, J shed 1 base, and the junction held 3 bases outside the gene matches. The CDR3 region is CASSPGQVQETQYF. CDR3 coding DNA: TGTGCCAGCAGTCCGGGACAGGTCCAAGAGACCCAGTACTTC.

This clonotype was picked up a small number of times. The chain recombines TRBV4-2 with TRBJ1-2; 7 positions match TRBD1. The junction had 6 bases not matched to a gene; V was cut back by 1 base and J by 1 base. This CDR3 is 16 amino acids long. Germline CDR1 and CDR2: LGHNA and YNFKEQ. The CDR3 DNA follows: TGTGCCAGCAGCCAAGCCTCGACAGGGCTTAACTATGGCTACACCTTC. Its translation is CASSQASTGLNYGYTF.

This clonotype was seen at least ten times. This chain links TRBV7-3 with TRBJ1-6; TRBD1 aligns across 10 bases. The J segment lost 9 bases and the V segment lost 1 base, leaving 0 bases of the junction unmatched. Germline CDR1 SGHTA, CDR2 FQGTGA. This CDR3 region has 14 residues. The DNA for the CDR3 is TGTGCCAGCAGCTTAAGGACAGGGGGTTCACCCCTCCACTTT. It is translated as CASSLRTGGSPLHF.

This clonotype was picked up a small number of times. A junction end diverges from the germline sequence, so it may reflect a read error. The chain links TRBV20-1 to TRBJ2-7; D is ambiguous. Per the germline V gene, CDR1 is DFQATT and CDR2 is SNEGSKA (reference sequence). The CDR3 is 13 amino acids. CDR3 in DNA: TGCAGTGCTAGAGATCGTAGACACAGTGAGGAGAACTTC. Encoded protein: CSARDRRHSEENF.

The CDR3 spells CASNKGARQYF. For the CDR3, the DNA is TGTGCCAGCAATAAGGGGGCGCGGCAGTACTTC. V and J are TRBV28 and TRBJ2-7; 7 bases map to TRBD1. Trimming cost V 7 bases and J 9 bases; bases outside gene matches: 6. The length of the CDR3 is 11 residues. CDR1 MDHEN and CDR2 SYDVKM come from the germline V gene.

The rearrangement links TRBV27 to TRBJ1-5; no clear D gene. This CDR3 is 14 amino acids long. The V end lost 2 bases, the J end lost 1 base, and 6 bases lay between the germline ends. Germline lookup yields CDR1 MNHEY and CDR2 SMNVEV (reference sequence). In DNA, the CDR3 is TGTGCCAGCAGTTTAAGGGAGAGCAATCAGCCCCAGCATTTT. Its translation: CASSLRESNQPQHF.

This clonotype has a count of ten or more. This sequence joins TRBV7-6 and TRBJ1-3; perhaps TRBD1 as D (6 bases). Germline lookup yields CDR1 SGHVS and CDR2 FNYEAQ. Trimming took off 2 bases at V and 0 bases at J, with 29 bases between the two ends. CDR3 size: 22 residues. CDR3 coding DNA: TGTGCCAGCAGCTTATATCCCCCTAGCAGCGTCCCGGGACAACACTCTGGAAACACCATATATTTT. Translated, it gives CASSLYPPSSVPGQHSGNTIYF.

This clonotype was seen ten or more times. This chain uses TRBV18 with TRBJ1-6; a weak D match, TRBD1 (5 bases). The V end was cut by 7 bases, the J end by 0 bases, with 13 bases between. This CDR3 region has 16 residues. CDR1 and CDR2 from the germline V gene are KGHSH and LQKENI. CDR3 residues: CASFGDGSSYNSPLHF. CDR3 bases: TGTGCCAGCTTCGGGGACGGAAGCTCCTATAATTCACCCCTCCACTTT.

This clonotype was seen only a few times. This sequence joins TRBV7-2 and TRBJ1-1; D not resolved. The CDR3 consists of 13 residues. CDR1 is SGHTA, CDR2 FQGNSA, per germline. Trimming pared 3 bases from V and 1 base from J, leaving 6 bases between. The CDR3 sequence: CASSFAGNTEAFF. In DNA form, the CDR3 reads TGTGCCAGCAGCTTCGCAGGGAACACTGAAGCTTTCTTT.

V and J are TRBV19 and TRBJ2-7; TRBD1 might be the D (6 bases). Germline-derived CDR1 and CDR2 are LNHDA and SQIVND (reference sequence). With 6 bases removed from V and 5 bases from J, the gap between germline ends came to 8 bases. The length of the CDR3 is 11 residues. CDR3: CASRGAHEQYF. CDR3 nucleotides: TGTGCCAGTAGGGGGGCGCACGAGCAGTACTTC.

This clonotype came up many times. The chain couples TRBV28 to TRBJ1-2; 8 bases are shared with TRBD1. The CDR3 is made up of 15 amino acids. Germline lookup yields CDR1 MDHEN and CDR2 SYDVKM. The V and J ends lost 3 bases and 8 bases, in that order; junction bases with no gene match: 11. CDR3 region: CASSFLAGGLQGYTF. CDR3 sequence (DNA): TGTGCCAGCAGTTTCTTGGCAGGGGGCCTTCAGGGCTACACCTTC.

In this sample, this clonotype turned up a few times. The V and J genes are TRBV7-9 and TRBJ1-5, with D unresolved. The CDR3 has 12 residues. V was trimmed by 5 bases and J by 4 bases, leaving 6 bases between them. CDR1 and CDR2 (germline): SEHNR, FQNEAQ (reference sequence). The chain's CDR3 is CASSRPNQPQHF. The CDR3 bases are TGTGCCAGCAGCCGACCGAATCAGCCCCAGCATTTT.

V usage is TRBV5-1 and J usage is TRBJ1-5; TRBD1 is a possible D gene (5 bases). The ends were cut back, 3 bases at V and 0 bases at J, with 10 bases in the middle. This CDR3 is 15 amino acids long. The V gene's germline CDR1 is SGHRS and CDR2 YFSETQ. The chain's CDR3 is CASSSGTDSNQPQHF. In DNA, the CDR3 is TGCGCCAGCAGCTCTGGGACGGATAGCAATCAGCCCCAGCATTTT.